One and the same sample provided the 16 T cell receptor beta chains below, sequenced in a study of post-analysis software for immune sequencing data. The study's findings and limits: The study found TRBV5-6, TRBV5-1 and TRBV20-1 among five TRBV segments more frequent in patients than controls.

No antigen has been identified for these receptors. Built from TCR beta cDNA, the libraries had unique molecular identifiers in them. From the PCR reads, TCRdb called clonotypes with MiXCR, one entry per CDR3 protein. The sample gives 450,000 or so distinct CDR3 sequences, around 40% of which show up once; 9.5% to 13% is in the top ten. The sequencing input was blood. The source is a girl aged 10-17 years with multiple sclerosis.

This rearrangement joins TRBV4-1 to TRBJ1-6; unclear D gene. This CDR3 spans 12 amino acids. V lost 1 base to trimming and J lost 10 bases, with 5 bases between them. The V gene's germline CDR1 is MGHRA and CDR2 YSYEKL. CDR3: CASSQGSSPLHF. The CDR3 nucleotides read TGCGCCAGCAGCCAAGGGTCATCACCCCTCCACTTT.

V and J are TRBV12-3 or TRBV12-4 and TRBJ2-2; 7 positions match TRBD2. The trim removed 6 bases at V and 5 bases at J, leaving 12 bases unmatched. This CDR3 is built from 16 residues. CDR3 DNA: TGTGCCAGCAGCCTAGTAGGCGGGAGTAGGACCGGGGAGCTGTTTTTT. Translated, it gives CASSLVGGSRTGELFF.

The gene calls are TRBV5-1 and TRBJ1-1; no firm D call. CDR1 is SGHRS and CDR2 is YFSETQ in the germline V gene. The length of the CDR3 is 13 residues. V lost 0 bases, J lost 6 bases, and 9 bases lay in between. The CDR3 region is CASSLAETAEAFF. The DNA of the CDR3 is TGCGCCAGCAGCTTGGCCGAGACGGCTGAAGCTTTCTTT.

This clonotype was observed once. V and J are TRBV19 and TRBJ2-1; D may be TRBD1 or TRBD2 (5 bases each). The CDR3 has 14 amino acids. Trimming pared 1 base from V and 8 bases from J, leaving 12 bases between. Germline CDR1 and CDR2: LNHDA and SQIVND (reference sequence). CDR3 in DNA: TGTGCCAGTAGTATAGTTTGGGGGTCGCATGAGCAGTTCTTC. It encodes CASSIVWGSHEQFF.

V and J are TRBV5-5 and TRBJ1-6, with D unclear. Between the trimmed V and J ends, which lost 3 bases and 7 bases, there was a span of 8 bases. Germline V lookup: CDR1 SGHKS, CDR2 YYEKEE (reference sequence). CDR3 size: 13 residues. The CDR3 loop reads CASSSLWNSPLHF. Here the CDR3 DNA reads TGTGCCAGCAGCTCCCTTTGGAATTCACCCCTCCACTTT.

The chain recombines TRBV28 with TRBJ1-1, with 7 bases lining up with TRBD1. The CDR3 covers 15 residues. V was pared by 4 bases and J by 1 base, with 6 bases of the junction left unmatched. Germline lookup yields CDR1 MDHEN and CDR2 SYDVKM. The chain's CDR3 is CASSSQRQGNTEAFF. CDR3 DNA: TGTGCCAGCAGTTCCCAACGACAGGGGAACACTGAAGCTTTCTTT.

This chain uses TRBV7-6 with TRBJ1-1; TRBD1 aligns across 7 bases. The CDR3 covers 12 residues. Losses at the gene ends were 5 bases for V and 5 bases for J; bases not matched to a gene: 2. Looked up from germline, CDR1 is SGHVS and CDR2 is FNYEAQ. This chain's CDR3 is CASSADRTEAFF. CDR3 coding DNA: TGTGCCAGCAGCGCGGACAGGACTGAAGCTTTCTTT.

V is TRBV20-1 and J is TRBJ2-5; TRBD2 matches 8 bases. The CDR3 length is 13 residues. Germline V gene data show CDR1 as DFQATT and CDR2 as SNEGSKA (reference sequence). The CDR3 sequence: CGAGGLRQETQYF. In nucleotides, the CDR3 is TGCGGGGCGGGAGGCCTCCGACAAGAGACCCAGTACTTC.

The J gene is TRBJ2-1, the V gene TRBV28, with D perhaps TRBD2 (6 bases). Germline V lookup: CDR1 MDHEN, CDR2 SYDVKM. The germline V and J ends were trimmed by 5 bases and 7 bases, with 21 bases remaining between them. CDR3 length equals 16 residues. This CDR3 is CASSPGRGLSSNEQFF. The CDR3 DNA reads as TGTGCCAGCAGTCCCGGCCGGGGACTCTCCTCTAATGAGCAGTTCTTC.

The chain has TRBV19 and TRBJ1-2; D is unresolved. Trimming stripped 0 bases from V and 5 bases from J, with 13 bases between. The germline V gene encodes CDR1 LNHDA and CDR2 SQIVND (reference sequence). The CDR3 is 15 amino acids. The CDR3 sequence: CASSIDGRPQYGYTF. The CDR3 bases are TGTGCCAGTAGTATAGACGGACGGCCCCAGTATGGCTACACCTTC. The whole variable domain, remainder taken from reference TRBV19 and TRBJ1-2, is DGGITQSPKYLFRKEGQNVTLSCEQNLNHDAMYWYRQDPGQGLRLIYYSQIVNDFQKGDIAEGYSVSREKKESFPLTVTSAQKNPTAFYLCASSIDGRPQYGYTFGSGTRLTVV.

CDR3 region: CASSVAGQAAYEQYF. In DNA, the CDR3 is TGTGCCAGCAGCGTAGCGGGACAGGCAGCCTACGAGCAGTACTTC. This chain joins TRBV9 and TRBJ2-7; 8 nucleotides align to TRBD1. Germline CDR1 reads SGDLS; CDR2 reads YYNGEE. The CDR3 is 15 residues long. V shed 0 bases and J 2 bases; nucleotides not matched to a gene: 4.

The chain carries TRBV14 and TRBJ2-5, with D maybe TRBD1 (7 bases). The CDR3 loop spans 17 amino acids. Trimming stripped 1 base from V and 4 bases from J, with 19 bases between. The V gene's germline CDR1 is SGHDN and CDR2 FVKESK. CDR3 DNA sequence: TGTGCCAGCAGCCAAGGTTTAATACGACAGGGAGGAGAGACCCAGTACTTC. Protein product: CASSQGLIRQGGETQYF.

The chain carries TRBV20-1 and TRBJ2-1; 13 nucleotides match TRBD2. CDR1 is DFQATT and CDR2 is SNEGSKA in the germline V gene (reference sequence). The CDR3 is 15 amino acids. The junction had 11 bases not matched to a gene; V was cut back by 6 bases and J by 9 bases. In nucleotides, the CDR3 is TGCAGTGCCAGTCCGACTAGCGGGAGGCAGGTTGAGCAGTTCTTC. Translated: CSASPTSGRQVEQFF.

This clonotype has more than one count but fewer than ten. The chain combines TRBV29-1 with TRBJ2-1; TRBD2 matches at 11 bases. Per the germline V gene, CDR1 is SQVTM and CDR2 is ANQGSEA. The trim removed 5 bases at V and 5 bases at J, leaving 5 bases unmatched. This CDR3 comprises 14 residues. As DNA, the CDR3 is TGCAGCGTTACCAAGACTAGCGGGAACAATGAGCAGTTCTTC. It yields the protein CSVTKTSGNNEQFF.

V usage is TRBV7-9 and J usage is TRBJ2-3; TRBD1 is a possible D gene (7 bases). This CDR3 is 17 amino acids long. Germline values: CDR1 SEHNR, CDR2 FQNEAQ (reference sequence). The V end was cut by 2 bases, the J end by 2 bases, with 17 bases between. CDR3 bases: TGTGCCAGCAGCTTATCCCCCGGCAGGGGGGACACAGATACGCAGTATTTT. Its protein is CASSLSPGRGDTDTQYF.

The chain uses TRBV10-3 and TRBJ1-2; D call uncertain. Germline V lookup: CDR1 ENHRY, CDR2 SYGVKD. Trimming shortened V by 5 bases and J by 8 bases, and 21 bases separated the two germline ends. CDR3 length: 15 residues. The chain's CDR3 is CAISPDPGNLIGYTF. The CDR3 DNA sequence: TGTGCCATCAGTCCCGATCCGGGAAACCTTATCGGCTACACCTTC.